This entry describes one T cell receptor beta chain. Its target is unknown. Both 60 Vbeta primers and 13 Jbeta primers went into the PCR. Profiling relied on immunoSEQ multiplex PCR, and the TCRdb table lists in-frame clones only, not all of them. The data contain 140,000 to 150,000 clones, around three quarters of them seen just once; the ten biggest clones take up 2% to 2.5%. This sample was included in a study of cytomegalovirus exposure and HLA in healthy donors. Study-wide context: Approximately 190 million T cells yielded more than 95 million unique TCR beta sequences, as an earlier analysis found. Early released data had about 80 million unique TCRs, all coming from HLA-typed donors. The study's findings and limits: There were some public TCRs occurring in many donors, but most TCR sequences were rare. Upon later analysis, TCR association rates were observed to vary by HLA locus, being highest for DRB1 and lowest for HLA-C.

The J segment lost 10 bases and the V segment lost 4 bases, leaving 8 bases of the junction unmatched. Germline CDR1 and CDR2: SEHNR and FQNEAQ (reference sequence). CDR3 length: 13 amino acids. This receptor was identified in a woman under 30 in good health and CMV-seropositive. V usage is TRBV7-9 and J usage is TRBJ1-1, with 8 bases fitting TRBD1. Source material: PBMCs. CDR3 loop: CASSSGQGGSAFF. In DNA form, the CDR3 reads TGTGCCAGCAGCTCCGGACAGGGAGGGTCAGCTTTCTTT.